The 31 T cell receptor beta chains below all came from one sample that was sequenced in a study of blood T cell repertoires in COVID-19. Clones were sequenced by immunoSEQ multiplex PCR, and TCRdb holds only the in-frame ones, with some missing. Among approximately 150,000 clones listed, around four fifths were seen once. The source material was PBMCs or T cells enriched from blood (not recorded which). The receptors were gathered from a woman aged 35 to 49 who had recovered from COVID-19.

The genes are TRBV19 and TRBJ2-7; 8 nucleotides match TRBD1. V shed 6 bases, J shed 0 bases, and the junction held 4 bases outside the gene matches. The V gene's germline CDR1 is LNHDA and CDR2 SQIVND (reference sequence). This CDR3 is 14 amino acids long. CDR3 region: CASRRDRSSYEQYF. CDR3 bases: TGTGCCAGTAGACGGGACAGGTCCTCCTACGAGCAGTACTTC.

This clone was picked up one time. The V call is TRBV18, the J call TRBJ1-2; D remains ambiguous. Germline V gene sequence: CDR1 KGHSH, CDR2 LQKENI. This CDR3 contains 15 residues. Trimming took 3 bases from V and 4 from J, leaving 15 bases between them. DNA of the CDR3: TGTGCCAGCTCACCGGAGGGTGATGGTGTCTATGGCTACACCTTC. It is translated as CASSPEGDGVYGYTF. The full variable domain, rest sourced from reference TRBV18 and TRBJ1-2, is NAGVMQNPRHLVRRRGQEARLRCSPMKGHSHVYWYRQLPEEGLKFMVYLQKENIIDESGMPKERFSAEFPKEGPSILRIQQVVRGDSAAYFCASSPEGDGVYGYTFGSGTRLTVV.

The CDR3 coding sequence is TGTGCCAGCAGCCGACCCGCGGGGGGAACTAATGAAAAACTGTTTTTT. Protein product: CASSRPAGGTNEKLFF. The genes are TRBV7-9 and TRBJ1-4; D is perhaps TRBD1 (5 bases). Trimming removed 5 bases from V and 1 base from J, with 14 bases in between. This CDR3 is 16 amino acids long. Germline CDR1 SEHNR, CDR2 FQNEAQ (reference sequence).

CDR3 DNA sequence: TGTGCCAGCAGCTTTTGGGACAGCAACACTGAAGCTTTCTTT. It codes for CASSFWDSNTEAFF. This rearrangement joins TRBV13 to TRBJ1-1, with 7 bases lining up with TRBD1. CDR1 PRHDT and CDR2 FYEKMQ come from the germline V gene (reference sequence). Unmatched junction bases numbered 3, after V lost 3 bases and J lost 2 bases. The CDR3 spans 14 residues.

CDR3: CASSQMGEDGYTF. CDR3 coding DNA: TGTGCCAGCAGCCAAATGGGCGAAGATGGCTACACCTTC. This chain joins TRBV3-1 (or the pseudogene TRBV3-2) and TRBJ1-2; D remains unclear. Trimming stripped 2 bases from V and 6 bases from J, with 10 bases between. Germline V gives CDR1 LGHDT, CDR2 YNNKEL (reference sequence). The CDR3 loop spans 13 amino acids.

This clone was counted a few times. CDR3 nucleotide sequence: TGTGCCAGCAGCGAGGACCCCCCCCGGGACAGTGGAAACACCATATATTTT. Protein: CASSEDPPRDSGNTIYF. The rearrangement joins TRBV5-4 to TRBJ1-3; 7 nucleotides align to TRBD1. CDR1 SGHNT and CDR2 YYREEE come from the germline V gene (reference sequence). The CDR3 is made up of 17 amino acids. J gave up 3 bases and V 4 bases, and 13 bases lay outside the gene matches.

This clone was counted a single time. The CDR3 DNA follows: TGTGCCAGCTCACCGCAGGGGGATGGGGCCAACGTCCTGACTTTC. This translates into CASSPQGDGANVLTF. The chain combines TRBV18 with TRBJ2-6; 7 bases are a match to TRBD1. The CDR3 totals 15 residues. Germline V CDR1 and CDR2: KGHSH, LQKENI. The trim removed 3 bases at V and 3 bases at J, leaving 2 bases unmatched.

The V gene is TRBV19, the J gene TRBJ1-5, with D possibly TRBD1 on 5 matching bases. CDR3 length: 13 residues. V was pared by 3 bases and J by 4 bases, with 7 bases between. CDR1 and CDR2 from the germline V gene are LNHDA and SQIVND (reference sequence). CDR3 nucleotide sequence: TGTGCCAGTAGTATGACAGTGAATCAGCCCCAGCATTTT. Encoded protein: CASSMTVNQPQHF.

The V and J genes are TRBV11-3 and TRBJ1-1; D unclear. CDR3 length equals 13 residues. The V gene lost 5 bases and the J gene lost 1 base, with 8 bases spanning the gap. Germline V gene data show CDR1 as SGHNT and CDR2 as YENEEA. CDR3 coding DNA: TGTGCCAGCAGCCCCAATCAGAACACTGAAGCTTTCTTT. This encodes CASSPNQNTEAFF. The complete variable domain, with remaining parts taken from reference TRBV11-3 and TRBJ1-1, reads EAGVVQSPRYKIIEKKQPVAFWCNPISGHNTLYWYLQNLGQGPELLIRYENEEAVDDSQLPKDRFSAERLKGVDSTLKIQPAELGDSAVYLCASSPNQNTEAFFGQGTRLTVV.

The CDR3 bases are TGTGCCAGCAGCCTATCCGGGACATTCGAGCAGTACTTC. This encodes CASSLSGTFEQYF. This sequence joins TRBV11-2 and TRBJ2-7; TRBD1 might be the D (6 bases). Trimming took 5 bases from V and 6 from J, leaving 14 bases between them. The CDR3 runs 13 residues. Germline V CDR1 and CDR2: SGHAT, FQNNGV.

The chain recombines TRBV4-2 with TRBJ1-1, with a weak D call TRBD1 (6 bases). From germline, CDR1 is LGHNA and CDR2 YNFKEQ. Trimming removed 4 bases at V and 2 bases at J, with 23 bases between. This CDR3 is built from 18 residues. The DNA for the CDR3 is TGTGCCAGCAGCCGAAGTTGGAGTGAGTCGGGACACAACACTGAAGCTTTCTTT. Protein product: CASSRSWSESGHNTEAFF.

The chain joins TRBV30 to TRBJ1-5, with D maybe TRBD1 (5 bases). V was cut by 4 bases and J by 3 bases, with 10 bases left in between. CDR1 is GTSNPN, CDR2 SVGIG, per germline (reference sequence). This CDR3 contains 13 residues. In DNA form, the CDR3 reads TGTGCCTGGACGTCGGGGGTCAATCAGCCCCAGCATTTT. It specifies CAWTSGVNQPQHF.

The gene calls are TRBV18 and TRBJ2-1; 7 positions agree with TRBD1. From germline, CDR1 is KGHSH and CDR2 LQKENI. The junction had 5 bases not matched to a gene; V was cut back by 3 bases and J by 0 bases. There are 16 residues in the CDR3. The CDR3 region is CASSPGTVVSYNEQFF. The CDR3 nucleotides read TGTGCCAGCTCACCCGGGACAGTGGTCTCCTACAATGAGCAGTTCTTC.

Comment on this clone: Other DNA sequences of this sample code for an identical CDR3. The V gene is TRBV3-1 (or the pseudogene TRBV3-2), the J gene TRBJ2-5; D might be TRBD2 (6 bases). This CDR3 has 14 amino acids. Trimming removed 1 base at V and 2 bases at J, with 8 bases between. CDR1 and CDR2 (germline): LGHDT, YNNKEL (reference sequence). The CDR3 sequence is CASSQAAGQETQYF. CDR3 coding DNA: TGTGCCAGCAGCCAAGCAGCGGGTCAAGAGACCCAGTACTTC.

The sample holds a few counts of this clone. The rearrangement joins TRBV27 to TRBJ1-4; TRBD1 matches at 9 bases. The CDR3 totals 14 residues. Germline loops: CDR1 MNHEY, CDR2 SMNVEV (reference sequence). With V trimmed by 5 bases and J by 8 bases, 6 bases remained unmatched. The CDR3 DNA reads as TGTGCCAGCAGTCCGGGGACAGGGCAAGAAAAACTGTTTTTT. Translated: CASSPGTGQEKLFF.

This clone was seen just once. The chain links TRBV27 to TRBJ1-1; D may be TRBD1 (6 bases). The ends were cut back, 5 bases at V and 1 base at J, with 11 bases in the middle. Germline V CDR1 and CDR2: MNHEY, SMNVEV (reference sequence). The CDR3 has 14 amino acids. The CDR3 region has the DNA TGTGCCAGCAGTCCGGGGACACCGAACACTGAAGCTTTCTTT. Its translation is CASSPGTPNTEAFF.

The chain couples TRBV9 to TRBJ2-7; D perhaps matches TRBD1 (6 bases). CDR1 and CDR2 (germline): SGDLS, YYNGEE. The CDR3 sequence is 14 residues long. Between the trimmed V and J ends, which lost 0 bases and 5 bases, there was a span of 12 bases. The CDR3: CASSVGQDLHEQYF. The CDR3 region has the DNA TGTGCCAGCAGCGTAGGACAGGACCTCCACGAGCAGTACTTC.

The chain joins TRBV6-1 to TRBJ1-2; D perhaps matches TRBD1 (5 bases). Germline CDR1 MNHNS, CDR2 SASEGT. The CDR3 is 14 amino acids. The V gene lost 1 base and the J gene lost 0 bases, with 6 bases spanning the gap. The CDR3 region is CASSEGRANYGYTF. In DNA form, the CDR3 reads TGTGCCAGCAGTGAAGGCAGGGCTAACTATGGCTACACCTTC.

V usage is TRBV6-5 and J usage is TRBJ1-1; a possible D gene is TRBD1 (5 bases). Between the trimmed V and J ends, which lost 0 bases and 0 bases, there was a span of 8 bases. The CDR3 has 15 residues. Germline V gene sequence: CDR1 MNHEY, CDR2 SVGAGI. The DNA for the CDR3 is TGTGCCAGCAGTTACTCCCGCAGGGTGAACACTGAAGCTTTCTTT. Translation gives CASSYSRRVNTEAFF.

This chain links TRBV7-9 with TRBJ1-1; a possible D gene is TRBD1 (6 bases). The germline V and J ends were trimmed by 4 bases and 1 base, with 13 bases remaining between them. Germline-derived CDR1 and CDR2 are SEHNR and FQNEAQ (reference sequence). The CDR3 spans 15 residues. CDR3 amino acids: CASSSRGPENTEAFF. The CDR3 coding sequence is TGTGCCAGCAGCTCCAGGGGTCCCGAGAACACTGAAGCTTTCTTT.

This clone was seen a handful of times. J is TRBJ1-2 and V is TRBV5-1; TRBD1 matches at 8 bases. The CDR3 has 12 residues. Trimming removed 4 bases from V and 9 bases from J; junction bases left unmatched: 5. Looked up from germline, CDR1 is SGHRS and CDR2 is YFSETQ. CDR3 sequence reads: CASSIDRGRYTF. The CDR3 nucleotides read TGCGCCAGCAGCATAGACAGGGGCCGCTACACCTTC.

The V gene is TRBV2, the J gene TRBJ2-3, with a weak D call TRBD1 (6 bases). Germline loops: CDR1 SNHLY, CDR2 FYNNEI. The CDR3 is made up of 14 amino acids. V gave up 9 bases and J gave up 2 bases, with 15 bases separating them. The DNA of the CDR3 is TGTGCCAGAAATTTGGACAGCTCCACAGATACGCAGTATTTT. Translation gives CARNLDSSTDTQYF.

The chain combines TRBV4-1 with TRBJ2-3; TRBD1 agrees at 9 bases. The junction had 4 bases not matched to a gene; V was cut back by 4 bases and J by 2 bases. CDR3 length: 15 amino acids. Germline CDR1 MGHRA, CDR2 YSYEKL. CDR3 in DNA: TGCGCCAGCAGCCCGGGACAGGGTAACACAGATACGCAGTATTTT. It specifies CASSPGQGNTDTQYF.

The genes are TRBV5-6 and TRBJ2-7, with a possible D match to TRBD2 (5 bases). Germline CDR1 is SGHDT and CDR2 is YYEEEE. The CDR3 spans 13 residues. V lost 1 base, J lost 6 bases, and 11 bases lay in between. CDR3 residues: CASSLSSGSEQYF. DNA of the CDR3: TGTGCCAGCAGCTTGTCCTCGGGATCCGAGCAGTACTTC.

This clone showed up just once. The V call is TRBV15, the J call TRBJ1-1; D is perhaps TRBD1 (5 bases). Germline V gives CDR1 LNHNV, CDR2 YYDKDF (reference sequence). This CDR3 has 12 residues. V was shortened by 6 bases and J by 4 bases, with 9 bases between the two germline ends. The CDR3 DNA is TGTGCCACCAGTACGGGGGGCACTGAAGCTTTCTTT. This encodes CATSTGGTEAFF.

The CDR3 DNA sequence: TGTGCCAGCAGCTTGGAAACACAAAAAGAGACCCAGTACTTC. Translation: CASSLETQKETQYF. The chain recombines TRBV5-4 with TRBJ2-5, with D hard to call. CDR1 SGHNT and CDR2 YYREEE come from the germline V gene (reference sequence). V was trimmed by 0 bases and J by 3 bases, leaving 9 bases between them. This CDR3 has 14 residues.

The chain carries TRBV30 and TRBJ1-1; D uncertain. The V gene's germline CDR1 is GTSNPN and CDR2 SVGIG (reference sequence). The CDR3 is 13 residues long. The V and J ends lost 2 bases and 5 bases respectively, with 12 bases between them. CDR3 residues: CAWSNEGGTEAFF. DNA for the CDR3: TGTGCCTGGAGTAACGAGGGAGGGACTGAAGCTTTCTTT. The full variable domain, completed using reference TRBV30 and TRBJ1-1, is SQTIHQWPATLVQPVGSPLSLECTVEGTSNPNLYWYRQAAGRGLQLLFYSVGIGQISSEVPQNLSASRPQDRQFILSSKKLLLSDSGFYLCAWSNEGGTEAFFGQGTRLTVV.

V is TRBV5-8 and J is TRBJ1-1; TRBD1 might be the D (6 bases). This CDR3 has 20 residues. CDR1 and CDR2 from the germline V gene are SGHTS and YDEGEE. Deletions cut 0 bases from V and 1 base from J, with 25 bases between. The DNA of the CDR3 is TGTGCCAGCAGCTTGGAAATCCGGGACACGGACAAGCGGGAGAACACTGAAGCTTTCTTT. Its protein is CASSLEIRDTDKRENTEAFF. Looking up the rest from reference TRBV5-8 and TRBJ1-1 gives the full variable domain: EAGVTQSPTHLIKTRGQQATLRCSPISGHTSVYWYQQALGLGLQFLLWYDEGEERNRGNFPPRFSGRQFPNYSSELNVNALELEDSALYLCASSLEIRDTDKRENTEAFFGQGTRLTVV.

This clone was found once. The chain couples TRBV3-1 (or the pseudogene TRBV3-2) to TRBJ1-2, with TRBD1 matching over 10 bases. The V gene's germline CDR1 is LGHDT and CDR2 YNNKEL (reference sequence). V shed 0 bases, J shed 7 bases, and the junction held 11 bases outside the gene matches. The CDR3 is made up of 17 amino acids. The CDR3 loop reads CASSQDPYPTGGSGYTF. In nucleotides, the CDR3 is TGTGCCAGCAGCCAAGATCCCTACCCGACAGGGGGCAGTGGCTACACCTTC.

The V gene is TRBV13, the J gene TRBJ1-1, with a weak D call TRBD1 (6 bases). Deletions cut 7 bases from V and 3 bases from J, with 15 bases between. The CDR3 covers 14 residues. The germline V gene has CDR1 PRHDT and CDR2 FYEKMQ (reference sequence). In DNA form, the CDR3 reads TGTGCCAGCAAGACACAGGGACGCGACACTGAAGCTTTCTTT. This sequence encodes CASKTQGRDTEAFF.

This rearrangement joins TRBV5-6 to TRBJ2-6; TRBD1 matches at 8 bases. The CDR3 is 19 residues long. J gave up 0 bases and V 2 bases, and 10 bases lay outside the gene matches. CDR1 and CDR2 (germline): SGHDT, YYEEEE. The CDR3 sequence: CASSLEGQAYLSGANVLTF. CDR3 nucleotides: TGTGCCAGCAGCTTAGAGGGACAGGCATATCTCTCTGGGGCCAACGTCCTGACTTTC. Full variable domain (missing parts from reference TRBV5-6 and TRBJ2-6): DAGVTQSPTHLIKTRGQQVTLRCSPKSGHDTVSWYQQALGQGPQFIFQYYEEEERQRGNFPDRFSGHQFPNYSSELNVNALLLGDSALYLCASSLEGQAYLSGANVLTFGAGSRLTVL.